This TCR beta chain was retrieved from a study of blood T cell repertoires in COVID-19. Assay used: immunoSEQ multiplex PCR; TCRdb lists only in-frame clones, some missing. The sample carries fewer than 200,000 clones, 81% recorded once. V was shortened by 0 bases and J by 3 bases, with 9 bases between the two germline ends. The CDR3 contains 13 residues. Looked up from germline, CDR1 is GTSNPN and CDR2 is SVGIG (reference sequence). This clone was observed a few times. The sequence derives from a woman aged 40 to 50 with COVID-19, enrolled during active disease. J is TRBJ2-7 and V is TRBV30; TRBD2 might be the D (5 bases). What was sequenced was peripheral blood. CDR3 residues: CAWSVRTGYEQYF. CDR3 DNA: TGTGCCTGGAGTGTACGGACTGGCTACGAGCAGTACTTC.